This T cell receptor (beta chain) appears in the sequencing data of a study of shared clonotypes between healthy human individuals. Study results and limitations: It was the non-shared clonotypes that had lower generation probabilities than clonotypes shared by all four donors.

The CDR3 has 14 amino acids. V lost 4 bases, J lost 6 bases, and 10 bases stayed unmatched. Germline V CDR1 and CDR2: SGHRS, YFSETQ. Clones were sequenced by immunoSEQ multiplex PCR, and TCRdb holds only the in-frame ones, with some missing. This sample has about 2.4 million clones; under 95% occur once, and the top ten carry roughly 0.39%. As regards this clone: Its antigen is not identified.

Sequences were obtained from naive CD4+ T cells from PBMCs. The subset denotes: CD45RA+ positively selected. This receptor was taken from a man between 18 and 29 years old in good health. Some clones in this sample may be carry-over from other donors' samples. The chain has TRBV5-1 and TRBJ2-7, with 7 bases lining up with TRBD1. The CDR3 loop reads CASSPTGVGGEQYF. The CDR3 coding sequence is TGCGCCAGCAGCCCTACAGGGGTAGGAGGCGAGCAGTACTTC.